The entry that follows covers one T cell receptor beta chain sequence. Its cognate antigen has yet to be identified. No much larger clone is present one base from it, and per-base qualities are unavailable. High-throughput TCR beta sequencing profiled peripheral blood CD8+ and CD4+ T cells from healthy donors, Susac syndrome patients and multiple sclerosis patients. The healthy donors served as controls matched for age and sex. CD8+ TEMRA cells were enriched by FACS, while bulk CD8+ and CD4+ T cells were purified by magnetic negative isolation. Blood was drawn into EDTA tubes, processed within 24 hours, and PBMCs were isolated by density gradient centrifugation. PBMCs intended for TCR sequencing were cryopreserved in liquid nitrogen and were subsequently thawed in a 37 degrees C water bath. The sorted or isolated CD4+, CD8+ and CD8+ TEMRA cells had a purity of 90% or higher. V is trimmed back by 2 bases and J by 5 bases, and the junction contains 17 bases that no gene match accounts for. Based on the germline V gene (reference sequence), the CDR1 and CDR2 sequences are LNHDA and SQIVND. From cysteine to phenylalanine, the CDR3 is 18 amino acids long. The DNA shown is the 54-base CDR3, in frame from base 1.

RNA was extracted with the RNeasy kit and about 0.45 to 1 ug was reverse transcribed using random hexamers. The immunoSEQ multiplex PCR assay, covering 54 Vbeta and 13 Jbeta segments, was used to amplify TCR beta CDR3 regions. PCR amplification bias was corrected using a synthetic template baseline for primer optimization and computational correction. The paper's processing steps were these. Reads were assigned to V, D and J genes according to IMGT and analyzed in immunoSEQ Analyzer, with only productive sequences retained. Clonality was computed as one minus Shannon entropy normalized by log2 of the number of productive unique sequences. For each patient and control, public and private clones were evaluated among the 100 most prevalent clones. Clones were defined as Susac-specific if absent from the healthy and MS cohorts, from more than 900 published viral clones and from other ImmuneACCESS disease sequences. TCRdb trimmed public reads at Q25 via fastp, called clones via MiXCR and kept in-frame beta chains. Each record represents a unique CDR3 protein, reported with the most common genes and DNA among its rows. These V and J calls originate from TCRdb's pipeline instead of the authors' own analysis. The sample records some 120,000 distinct CDR3 sequences, roughly 91% of which are singletons. Around 0.15% of the sample belongs to the ten largest clones.

These data are taken from a study of CD8 T cells in Susac syndrome (dated by TCRdb to between 2018 and 2021). Regarding the research as a whole: Whether CD8+ T cell activation and differentiation in Susac syndrome was antigen driven was tested using repertoire sequencing.

Results the study describes overall, beyond this receptor: The number of individuals in the TCR sequencing and HLA analysis was acknowledged as relatively small.

Sequencing was performed on CD4+ T cells from PBMCs. The sequence is built from TRBV19 and TRBJ1-1; 7 nucleotides in the junction match TRBD1. This clonotype was sampled from a human donor in good health. The bases read TGTGCCAGTAGTATAACTGGGACAGCCGGCTGGTTGGCTACTGAAGCTTTCTTT. This is translated as CASSITGTAGWLATEAFF. With the rest looked up from the reference TRBV19 and TRBJ1-1 genes rather than sequenced, the full variable domain is DGGITQSPKYLFRKEGQNVTLSCEQNLNHDAMYWYRQDPGQGLRLIYYSQIVNDFQKGDIAEGYSVSREKKESFPLTVTSAQKNPTAFYLCASSITGTAGWLATEAFFGQGTRLTVV.